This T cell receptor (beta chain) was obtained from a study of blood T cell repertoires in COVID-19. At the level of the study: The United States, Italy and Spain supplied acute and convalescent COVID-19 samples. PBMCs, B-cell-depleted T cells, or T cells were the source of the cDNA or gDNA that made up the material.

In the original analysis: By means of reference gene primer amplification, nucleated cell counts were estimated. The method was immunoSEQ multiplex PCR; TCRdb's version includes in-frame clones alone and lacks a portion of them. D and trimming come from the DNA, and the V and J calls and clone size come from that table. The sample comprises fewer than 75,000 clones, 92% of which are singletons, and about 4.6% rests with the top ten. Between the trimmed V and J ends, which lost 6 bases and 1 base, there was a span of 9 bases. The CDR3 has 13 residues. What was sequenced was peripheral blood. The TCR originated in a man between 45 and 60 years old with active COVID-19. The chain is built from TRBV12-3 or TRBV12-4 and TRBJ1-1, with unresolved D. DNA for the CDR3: TGTGCCAGCAGCAGTAGACAGAACACTGAAGCTTTCTTT. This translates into CASSSRQNTEAFF.